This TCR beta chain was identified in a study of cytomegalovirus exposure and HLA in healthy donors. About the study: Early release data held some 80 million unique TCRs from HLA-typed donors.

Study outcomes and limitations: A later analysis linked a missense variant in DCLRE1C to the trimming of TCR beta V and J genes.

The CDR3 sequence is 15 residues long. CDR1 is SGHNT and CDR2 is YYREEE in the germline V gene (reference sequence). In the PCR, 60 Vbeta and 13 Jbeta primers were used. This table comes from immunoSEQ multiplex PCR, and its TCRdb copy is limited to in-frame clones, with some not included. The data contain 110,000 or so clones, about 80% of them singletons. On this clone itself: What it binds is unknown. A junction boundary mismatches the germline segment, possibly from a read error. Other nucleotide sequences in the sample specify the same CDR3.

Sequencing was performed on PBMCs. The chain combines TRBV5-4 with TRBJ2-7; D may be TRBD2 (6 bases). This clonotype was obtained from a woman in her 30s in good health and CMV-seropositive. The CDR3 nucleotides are TGTGCCAGCAGCTCCCCCCGGGACTCCTCCTACGAGCAGTATTTC. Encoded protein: CASSSPRDSSYEQYF.